This passage covers 11 T cell receptor beta chains from one sample sequenced in a study of CXCR3 chemokines and chemotherapy response in bladder cancer. One entry per CDR3 protein results from TCRdb running MiXCR on the PCR reads. Among about 13,000 distinct CDR3 sequences listed, around an eighth were seen once. Sample collection occurred from a patient whose treatment included neoadjuvant chemotherapy. These TCRs come from a human donor with bladder cancer that did not respond to neoadjuvant chemotherapy.

This clonotype was seen many times. The gene calls are TRBV19 and TRBJ2-3; TRBD2 is a possible D gene (5 bases). Germline V lookup: CDR1 LNHDA, CDR2 SQIVND (reference sequence). V was pared by 3 bases and J by 4 bases, with 14 bases between. The length of the CDR3 is 15 residues. CDR3 DNA: TGTGCCAGTAGTATGATAGGGTGGACTCCAGATACGCAGTATTTT. Translated, it gives CASSMIGWTPDTQYF.

This clonotype counts as medium-sized (0.01 to 0.1%). The chain combines TRBV6-1 with TRBJ2-2, with D hard to call. The CDR3 contains 15 residues. V was trimmed by 4 bases and J by 1 base, leaving 10 bases between them. Germline assignment: CDR1 MNHNS and CDR2 SASEGT. CDR3 sequence: CASSASIGNTGELFF. CDR3 DNA: TGTGCCAGCAGTGCCTCTATAGGGAACACCGGGGAGCTGTTTTTT.

This clonotype was counted many times. The V gene is TRBV18, the J gene TRBJ1-1; possibly TRBD1 for D (6 bases). The CDR3 length is 17 residues. CDR1 KGHSH and CDR2 LQKENI come from the germline V gene. V lost 4 bases and J lost 4, with 22 bases in between. The CDR3 here is CASSRTAGVDRGTEAFF. The CDR3 DNA sequence: TGTGCCAGCTCACGAACGGCAGGGGTGGATAGGGGCACTGAAGCTTTCTTT.

The chain joins TRBV18 to TRBJ2-5; D remains unclear. V lost 2 bases and J lost 1, with 14 bases in between. Germline V CDR1 and CDR2: KGHSH, LQKENI. The CDR3 has 16 amino acids. CDR3 amino acids: CASSPRADPSQETQYF. For the CDR3, the DNA is TGTGCCAGCTCACCAAGGGCGGATCCCTCCCAAGAGACCCAGTACTTC.

This clonotype was recorded many times. This chain connects TRBV19 to TRBJ1-5; a possible D gene is TRBD1 (5 bases). The CDR3 is 13 amino acids. Germline V gives CDR1 LNHDA, CDR2 SQIVND (reference sequence). Trimming removed 4 bases from V and 7 bases from J, with 11 bases in between. This CDR3 reads CASSTQARQPQHF. The CDR3 nucleotides are TGTGCCAGTAGTACACAGGCGAGGCAGCCCCAGCATTTT.

V and J are TRBV2 and TRBJ2-5, with D perhaps matching TRBD2 (7 bases). CDR3 length: 14 residues. Germline V gene sequence: CDR1 SNHLY, CDR2 FYNNEI. V lost 3 bases and J lost 4, with 12 bases in between. CDR3 DNA: TGTGCCAGCAGTGAGGGGGGGCAGGGAGAGACCCAGTACTTC. The encoded protein is CASSEGGQGETQYF.

This clonotype has at least ten counts. This chain uses TRBV7-9 with TRBJ1-1; tentatively, D is TRBD1 (5 bases). Germline values: CDR1 SEHNR, CDR2 FQNEAQ (reference sequence). The CDR3 covers 16 residues. The ends were cut back, 3 bases at V and 2 bases at J, with 16 bases in the middle. Written as DNA, the CDR3 is TGTGCCAGCAGCTTGGAAGGGAACAGGTTTAACACTGAAGCTTTCTTT. Amino acids: CASSLEGNRFNTEAFF.

The chain employs TRBV19 and TRBJ2-1; D gene unclear. Trimming removed 10 bases from V and 8 bases from J, with 9 bases in between. The CDR3 contains 10 residues. Per the germline V gene, CDR1 is LNHDA and CDR2 is SQIVND (reference sequence). CDR3 in DNA: TGTGCCACAGAAGGATATGAGCAGTTCTTC. Amino acid sequence: CATEGYEQFF.

This clonotype was seen at least ten times. The chain links TRBV30 to TRBJ1-1; possible D gene TRBD1, 5 bases. The CDR3 contains 15 residues. The germline V gene encodes CDR1 GTSNPN and CDR2 SVGIG (reference sequence). The V end was cut by 1 base, the J end by 5 bases, with 17 bases between. The CDR3 sequence: CAWSAPRGSPTEAFF. In nucleotides, the CDR3 is TGTGCCTGGAGTGCCCCTCGGGGCAGCCCAACTGAAGCTTTCTTT.

To note about this clonotype: One base away lies a much larger clone, so this may be a sequencing read error. The gene calls are TRBV7-9 and TRBJ2-2; a weak D match, TRBD2 (6 bases). V was shortened by 2 bases and J by 7 bases, with 8 bases between the two germline ends. The CDR3 has 13 residues. Germline V gives CDR1 SEHNR, CDR2 FQNEAQ (reference sequence). The CDR3 DNA reads as TGTGCCAGCAGCTTAAGTAGCGGCGGGGAGCTGTTTTTT. This encodes CASSLSSGGELFF.

This clonotype is classed as medium-sized. This rearrangement joins TRBV6-1 to TRBJ1-2; TRBD1 matches at 7 bases. Germline CDR1 and CDR2: MNHNS and SASEGT. Trimming took 3 bases from V and 2 from J; bases not matched to a gene: 6. This CDR3 contains 15 residues. The CDR3 sequence: CASSDETGRNYGYTF. The CDR3 DNA is TGTGCCAGCAGTGATGAGACAGGGCGCAACTATGGCTACACCTTC.